This record covers a single TCR beta chain. This record belongs to a study of blood T cell repertoires in COVID-19. The wider study: The United States, Italy and Spain were the sources of the acute and convalescent COVID-19 samples. Sample material is recorded as cDNA or gDNA derived from T cells, B-cell-depleted T cells, or PBMCs.

J lost 0 bases, V lost 0 bases, and 3 bases had no gene match. The CDR3 runs 16 residues. The germline CDR1 and CDR2 sequences are SGDLS and YYNGEE. Study processing details: Nucleated cell number was recorded as an estimate derived from reference gene primer amplification. The repertoire was sequenced with immunoSEQ multiplex PCR; TCRdb's copy has only in-frame clones and lacks some. That table is the source of V, J and clone size, and D and trimming were worked out from the DNA. The sample lists about 68,000 clones, about 80% seen once, with approximately 12% in the top ten. This receptor was obtained from a human donor in a cohort sampled during active COVID-19. The genes are TRBV9 and TRBJ1-3; 7 bases agree with TRBD1. The sequenced sample consisted of peripheral blood. CDR3 DNA sequence: TGTGCCAGCAGCGTAGCGTCAGGGGGCTCTGGAAACACCATATATTTT. This gives the protein CASSVASGGSGNTIYF.